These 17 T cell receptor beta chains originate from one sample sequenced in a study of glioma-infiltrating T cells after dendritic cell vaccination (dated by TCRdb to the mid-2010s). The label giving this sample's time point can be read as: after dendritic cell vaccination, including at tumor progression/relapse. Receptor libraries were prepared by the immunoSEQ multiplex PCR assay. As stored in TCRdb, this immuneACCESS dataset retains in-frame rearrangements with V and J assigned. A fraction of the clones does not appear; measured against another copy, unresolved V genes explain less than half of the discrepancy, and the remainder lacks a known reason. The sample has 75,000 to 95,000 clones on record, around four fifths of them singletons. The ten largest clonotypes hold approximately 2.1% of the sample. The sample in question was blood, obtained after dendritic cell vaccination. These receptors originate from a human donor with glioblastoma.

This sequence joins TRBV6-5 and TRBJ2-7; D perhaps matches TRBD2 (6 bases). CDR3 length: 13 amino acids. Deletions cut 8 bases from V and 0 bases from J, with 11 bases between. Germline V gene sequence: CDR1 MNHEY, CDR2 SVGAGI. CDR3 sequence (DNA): TGTGCCAGCTCCGGACTAAACTCCTACGAGCAGTACTTC. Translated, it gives CASSGLNSYEQYF.

CDR3 in amino acids: CASVGGFYEQYF. The CDR3, as DNA: TGTGCTAGTGTGGGGGGGTTCTACGAGCAGTACTTC. This chain uses TRBV12-5 with TRBJ2-7; TRBD2 agrees at 7 bases. Germline lookup yields CDR1 LGHNT and CDR2 FRNRAP. Trimming at V came to 7 bases and at J to 3 bases, leaving 3 bases not matched to a gene. This CDR3 region has 12 residues.

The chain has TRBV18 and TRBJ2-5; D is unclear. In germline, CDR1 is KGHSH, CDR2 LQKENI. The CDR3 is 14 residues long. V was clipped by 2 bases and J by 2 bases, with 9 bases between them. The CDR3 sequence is CASSPSTPQETQYF. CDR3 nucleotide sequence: TGTGCCAGCTCACCATCGACACCGCAAGAGACCCAGTACTTC. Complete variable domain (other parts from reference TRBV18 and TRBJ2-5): NAGVMQNPRHLVRRRGQEARLRCSPMKGHSHVYWYRQLPEEGLKFMVYLQKENIIDESGMPKERFSAEFPKEGPSILRIQQVVRGDSAAYFCASSPSTPQETQYFGPGTRLLVL.

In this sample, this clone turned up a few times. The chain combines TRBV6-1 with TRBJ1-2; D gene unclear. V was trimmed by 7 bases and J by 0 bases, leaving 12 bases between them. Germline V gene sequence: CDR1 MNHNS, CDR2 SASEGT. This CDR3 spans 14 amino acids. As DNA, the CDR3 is TGTGCCAGCATCATTCAGAATTCTAACTATGGCTACACCTTC. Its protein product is CASIIQNSNYGYTF.

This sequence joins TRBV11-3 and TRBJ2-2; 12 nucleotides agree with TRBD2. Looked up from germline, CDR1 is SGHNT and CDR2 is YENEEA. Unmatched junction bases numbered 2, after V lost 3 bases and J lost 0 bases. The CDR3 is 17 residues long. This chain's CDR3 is CASSFGLAGPNTGELFF. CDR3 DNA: TGTGCCAGCAGCTTTGGACTAGCGGGACCGAACACCGGGGAGCTGTTTTTT.

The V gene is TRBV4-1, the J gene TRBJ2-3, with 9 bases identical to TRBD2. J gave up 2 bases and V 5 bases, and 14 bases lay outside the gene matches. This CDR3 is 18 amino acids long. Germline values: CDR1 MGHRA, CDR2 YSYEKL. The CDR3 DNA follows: TGCGCCAGCAGCTTCAACCCCCTAGCGGGGTCTAACACAGATACGCAGTATTTT. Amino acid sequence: CASSFNPLAGSNTDTQYF.

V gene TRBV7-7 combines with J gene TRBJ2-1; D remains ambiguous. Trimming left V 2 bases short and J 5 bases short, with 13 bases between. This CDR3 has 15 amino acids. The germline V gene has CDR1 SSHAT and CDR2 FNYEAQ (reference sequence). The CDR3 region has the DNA TGTGCCAGCAGCTTATGGGCAGGAACTCACAATGAGCAGTTCTTC. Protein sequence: CASSLWAGTHNEQFF.

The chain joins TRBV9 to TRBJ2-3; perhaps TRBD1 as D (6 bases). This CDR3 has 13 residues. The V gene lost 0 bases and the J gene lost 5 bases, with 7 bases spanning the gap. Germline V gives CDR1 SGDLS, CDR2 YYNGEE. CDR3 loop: CASSVARGDTQYF. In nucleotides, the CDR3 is TGTGCCAGCAGCGTAGCCAGGGGAGATACGCAGTATTTT.

CDR3: CASSSSSIAATNTGELFF. The DNA for the CDR3 is TGCGCCAGCAGTTCCTCTTCGATAGCGGCGACGAACACCGGGGAGCTGTTTTTT. V and J are TRBV5-1 and TRBJ2-2; D is perhaps TRBD2 (6 bases). CDR3 length equals 18 residues. Germline V gene sequence: CDR1 SGHRS, CDR2 YFSETQ. Between the trimmed V and J ends, which lost 5 bases and 0 bases, there was a span of 20 bases.

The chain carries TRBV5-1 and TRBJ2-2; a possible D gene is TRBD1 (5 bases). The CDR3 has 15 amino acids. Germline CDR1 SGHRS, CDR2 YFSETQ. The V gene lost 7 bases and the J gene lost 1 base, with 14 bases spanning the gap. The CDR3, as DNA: TGCGCCAGCGGGAATAACAGGCAGAACACCGGGGAGCTGTTTTTT. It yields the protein CASGNNRQNTGELFF.

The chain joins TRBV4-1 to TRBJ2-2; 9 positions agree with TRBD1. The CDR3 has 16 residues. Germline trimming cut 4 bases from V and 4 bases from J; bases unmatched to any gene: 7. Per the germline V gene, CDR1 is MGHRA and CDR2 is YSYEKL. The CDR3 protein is CASSRPGQGSTGELFF. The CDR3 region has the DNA TGCGCCAGCAGCCGACCGGGACAGGGTAGCACCGGGGAGCTGTTTTTT.

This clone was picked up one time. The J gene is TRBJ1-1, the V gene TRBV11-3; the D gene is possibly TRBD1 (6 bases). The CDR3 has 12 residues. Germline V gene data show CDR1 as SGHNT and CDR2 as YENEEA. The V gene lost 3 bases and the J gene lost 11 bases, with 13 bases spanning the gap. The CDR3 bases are TGTGCCAGCAGCTTCCACAGGGTAGACGCTTTCTTT. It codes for CASSFHRVDAFF.

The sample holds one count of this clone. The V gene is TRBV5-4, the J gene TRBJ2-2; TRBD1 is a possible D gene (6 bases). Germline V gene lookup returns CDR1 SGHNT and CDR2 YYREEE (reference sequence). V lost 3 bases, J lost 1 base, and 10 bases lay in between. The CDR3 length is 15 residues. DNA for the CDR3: TGTGCCAGCAGCTGGGGCAGGGGGAACACCGGGGAGCTGTTTTTT. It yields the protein CASSWGRGNTGELFF.

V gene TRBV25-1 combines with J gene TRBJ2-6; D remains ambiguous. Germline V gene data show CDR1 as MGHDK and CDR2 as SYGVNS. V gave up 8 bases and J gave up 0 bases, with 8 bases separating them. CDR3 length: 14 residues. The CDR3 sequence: CASARYSGANVLTF. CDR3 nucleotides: TGTGCCAGCGCTCGGTACTCTGGGGCCAACGTCCTGACTTTC.

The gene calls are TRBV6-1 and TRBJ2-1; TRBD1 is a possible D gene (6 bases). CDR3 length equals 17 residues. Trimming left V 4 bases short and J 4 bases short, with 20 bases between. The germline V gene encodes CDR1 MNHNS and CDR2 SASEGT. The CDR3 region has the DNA TGTGCCAGCAGTGTCAACACAGGGACCCTGTCGTACAATGAGCAGTTCTTC. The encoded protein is CASSVNTGTLSYNEQFF.

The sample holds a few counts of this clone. The DNA for the CDR3 is TGTGCCAGCAGCGTAGGGCGGGTTCCCCTCCACTTT. Its translation: CASSVGRVPLHF. This sequence joins TRBV7-9 and TRBJ1-6; no clear D gene. Per the germline V gene, CDR1 is SEHNR and CDR2 is FQNEAQ (reference sequence). The V end was cut by 5 bases, the J end by 13 bases, with 12 bases between. The CDR3 consists of 12 residues. The full variable domain, in which reference TRBV7-9 and TRBJ1-6 provide the parts outside the CDR3, is DTGVSQNPRHKITKRGQNVTFRCDPISEHNRLYWYRQTLGQGPEFLTYFQNEAQLEKSRLLSDRFSAERPKGSFSTLEIQRTEQGDSAMYLCASSVGRVPLHFGNGTRLTVT.

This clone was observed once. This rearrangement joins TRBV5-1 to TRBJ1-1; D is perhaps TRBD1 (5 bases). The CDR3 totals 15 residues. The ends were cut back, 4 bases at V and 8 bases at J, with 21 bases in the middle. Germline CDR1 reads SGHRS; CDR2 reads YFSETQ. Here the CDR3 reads CASSQVGQVRQEAFF. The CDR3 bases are TGCGCCAGCAGCCAAGTGGGGCAGGTACGGCAAGAAGCTTTCTTT.